Below, one TCR beta chain is given with its context. The target antigen is unknown. These data come from a study of T cell responses to AZD1222 COVID-19 vaccine. Study outcomes and limitations: All repertoire sampling was performed exclusively after the peak T cell response. Dominant at 160-218 and 743-854, vaccine-associated CD4 TCRs also spanned spike. Increases in Spike-specific TCR breadth and depth were seen after two AZD1222 doses. Reportedly, nearly half the spike-specific TCRs target unmutated variant regions.

Profiled with immunoSEQ multiplex PCR; TCRdb holds only in-frame clones, not every one. The sample yields 65,000 to 100,000 clones, around nine tenths seen once. Germline lookup yields CDR1 MGHDK and CDR2 SYGVNS. Trimming stripped 8 bases from V and 5 bases from J, with 16 bases between. CDR3 length equals 14 residues. The TCR was taken from an adult who received the AZD1222 COVID-19 vaccine. V usage is TRBV25-1 and J usage is TRBJ1-5, with TRBD1 as a possible D gene (5 bases). The sequencing here drew on peripheral blood, taken 28 days after the second AZD1222 dose. The CDR3 sequence is CASGPGLRDQPQHF. CDR3 DNA: TGTGCCAGCGGCCCGGGACTTAGGGATCAGCCCCAGCATTTT.